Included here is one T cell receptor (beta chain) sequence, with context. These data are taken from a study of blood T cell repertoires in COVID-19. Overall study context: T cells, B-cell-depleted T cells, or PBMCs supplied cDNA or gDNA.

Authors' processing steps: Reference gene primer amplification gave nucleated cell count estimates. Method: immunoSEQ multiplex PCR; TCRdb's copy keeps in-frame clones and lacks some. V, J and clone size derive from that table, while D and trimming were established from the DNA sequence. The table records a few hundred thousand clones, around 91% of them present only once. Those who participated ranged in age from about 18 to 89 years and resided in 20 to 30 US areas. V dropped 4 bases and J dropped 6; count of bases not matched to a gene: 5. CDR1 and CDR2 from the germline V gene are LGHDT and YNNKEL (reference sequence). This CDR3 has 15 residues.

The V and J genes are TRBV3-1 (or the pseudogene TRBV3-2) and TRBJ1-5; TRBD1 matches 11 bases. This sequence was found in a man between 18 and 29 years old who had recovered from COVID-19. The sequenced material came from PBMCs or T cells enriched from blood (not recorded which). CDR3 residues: CASSLGQGAGQPQHF. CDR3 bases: TGTGCCAGCAGCCTAGGACAGGGGGCCGGTCAGCCCCAGCATTTT.